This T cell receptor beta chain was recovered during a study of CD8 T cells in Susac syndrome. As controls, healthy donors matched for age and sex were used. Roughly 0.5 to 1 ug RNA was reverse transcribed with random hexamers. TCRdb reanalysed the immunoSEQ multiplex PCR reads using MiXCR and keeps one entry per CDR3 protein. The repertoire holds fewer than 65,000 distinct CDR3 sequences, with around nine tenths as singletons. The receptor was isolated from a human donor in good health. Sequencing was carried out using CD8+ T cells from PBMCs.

The CDR3 nucleotides are TGTGCCAGCAGTTCCGGACAGGGCCACCAGCCCCAGCATTTT. This encodes CASSSGQGHQPQHF. V usage is TRBV6-6 and J usage is TRBJ1-5, with 8 bases identical to TRBD1. Germline CDR1 MNHNY, CDR2 SVGAGI (reference sequence). The CDR3 runs 14 residues. J was trimmed by 7 bases and V by 4 bases; bases with no gene match: 6.